This TCR beta chain was observed in a study of shared T cell receptors in the human thymus. A single count supports this clone. Unmatched junction bases numbered 7, after V lost 6 bases and J lost 5 bases. CDR3 length: 14 amino acids. Germline CDR1 reads SGHAT; CDR2 reads FQNNGV. Assay used: immunoSEQ multiplex PCR; TCRdb lists only in-frame clones, some missing. The sample lists 700,000 to 750,000 clones; roughly 88% were seen once. Another study also made use of these data, one on human thymus T cells. Per that study: Thymus was obtained from resections taken during corrective heart surgery. Highly overlapping thymic repertoires in unrelated individuals were reported by related research.

The sequence came from a girl less than two years old with a congenital heart defect. Sequences were obtained from thymocytes. The J gene is TRBJ2-7, the V gene TRBV11-2; TRBD2 matches 10 bases. DNA for the CDR3: TGTGCCAGCAGAATTAGCGGGGGGCGCAACGAGCAGTACTTC. Amino acid sequence: CASRISGGRNEQYF.